This is a list of T cell receptor beta chains from one sample in a study of cytomegalovirus exposure and HLA in healthy donors. Generated by immunoSEQ multiplex PCR, the TCRdb table keeps only in-frame clones and is missing some. Of under 70,000 clones in the sample, 86% were seen once. Material: PBMCs. These receptors all come from a woman between 25 and 40 years old in good health and CMV-seronegative. CDR3s include the opening cysteine and the closing phenylalanine or tryptophan. The D gene is left open where the match is weak. Part of the rows lack a size; the others show once, few, many or a class for expanded clones.

TRBJ2-1	TRBD1	.	TRBV5-1	TGCGCCAGCAGCTTGGGTGCAGGACAGGGTCGAAATTACAATGAGCAGTTCTTC	CASSLGAGQGRNYNEQFF
TRBJ1-5	.	.	TRBV7-8	TGTGCCAGCAGCTTAAGTCCTCGAGAGCCGCAGCCCCAGCATTTT	CASSLSPREPQPQHF
TRBJ2-3	.	.	TRBV11-1	TGTGCCAGCAGCCCGGGTTCCCGGGCAGATACGCAGTATTTT	CASSPGSRADTQYF
TRBJ2-1	TRBD2	.	TRBV7-3	TGTGCCAGCAGCTTAGGGGGGGGAGTTAATGAGCAGTTCTTC	CASSLGGGVNEQFF
TRBJ2-3	TRBD2	.	TRBV7-3	TGTGCCAGCGGACTAGCGGGAGGGAAAGATACGCAGTATTTT	CASGLAGGKDTQYF
TRBJ2-2	TRBD2	.	TRBV9	TGTGCCAGCAGGGGGACTAGCGGGAGTGCGAACACCGGGGAGCTGTTTTTT	CASRGTSGSANTGELFF
TRBJ2-5	TRBD1	.	TRBV18	TGTGCCAGCTCACCACGGGGACAGCAAGAGACCCAGTACTTC	CASSPRGQQETQYF
TRBJ2-7	TRBD1	once	TRBV28	TGTGCCAGCAGTCCGCCAAGGACAGGGCCTGTCGAGCAGTACTTC	CASSPPRTGPVEQYF
TRBJ2-3	TRBD1	.	TRBV5-3	TGTGCCAGAAGCTCGACTCCAGGGGGCGCGGTGCCAGATACGCAGTATTTT	CARSSTPGGAVPDTQYF
TRBJ2-5	.	.	TRBV5-4	TGTGCCAGCAGCCATAACTACCCCGGGGAGACCCAGTACTTC	CASSHNYPGETQYF
TRBJ1-2	.	.	TRBV14	TGTGCCAGCAGCCAGGCGGGACGGTTCTACACCTTC	CASSQAGRFYTF
TRBJ2-5	TRBD1	.	TRBV19	TGTGCCAGTAGTTTGGACAGGGGGACCCAAGAGACCCAGTACTTC	CASSLDRGTQETQYF
TRBJ2-7	TRBD1	.	TRBV28	TGTGCCAGCAGTTCCCCCGGGACAGGGGGAGGGTACGAGCAGTACTTC	CASSSPGTGGGYEQYF
TRBJ1-2	.	few	TRBV6-6	TGTGCCACCCGACTCCAGGGTTATGGCTACACCTTC	CATRLQGYGYTF
TRBJ2-7	.	.	TRBV4-3	TGCGCCAGCAGCCAAGGTCGACAGGAACCCTACGAGCAGTACTTC	CASSQGRQEPYEQYF
TRBJ1-4	TRBD1	.	TRBV19	TGTGCCAGTAGTATCGACAGGGGGGTTGAAAAACTGTTTTTT	CASSIDRGVEKLFF
TRBJ2-5	TRBD2	.	TRBV19	TGTGCCAGTAGTATAGGCCCCTTGCGGGAGTTGGAGACCCAGTACTTC	CASSIGPLRELETQYF
TRBJ1-2	TRBD1	.	TRBV7-3	TGTGCCAGCAGGCCGGGTGGACAGGGGGCATGGGGCTACACCTTC	CASRPGGQGAWGYTF
TRBJ2-3	.	.	TRBV5-1	TGCGCCAGCAGCTCCGGACTTCTCACAGATACGCAGTATTTT	CASSSGLLTDTQYF
TRBJ1-5	TRBD1	.	TRBV6-1	TGTGCCAGCATCCGGGACAGGGGGTACGGTCAGCCCCAGCATTTT	CASIRDRGYGQPQHF
TRBJ2-1	.	once	TRBV4-2	TGTGCCAGCAGCCAAGATCCATTTCGAGGGAGCTCCTACAATGAGCAGTTCTTC	CASSQDPFRGSSYNEQFF
TRBJ2-7	.	.	TRBV19	TGTGCCAGTAGTATTACCAGTACCTACGAGCAGTACTTC	CASSITSTYEQYF
TRBJ2-3	.	.	TRBV29-1	TGCAGCGTGTTCCACACAGATACGCAGTATTTT	CSVFHTDTQYF
TRBJ1-1	.	.	TRBV19	TGTGCCAGTAGGGAGGTTGGGCGTGAAGCTTTCTTT	CASREVGREAFF
TRBJ2-2	.	.	TRBV19	TGTGCCACCCAGTACTCAGGGGCAAACACCGGGGAGCTGTTTTTT	CATQYSGANTGELFF
TRBJ2-7	.	few	TRBV19	TGTGCCAGCGGCCGGGCCTACGAGCAGTACTTC	CASGRAYEQYF
TRBJ1-5	.	.	TRBV28	TGTGCCAGCAGTTTACCTCTCAGGGGCGATCAGCCCCAGCATTTT	CASSLPLRGDQPQHF
TRBJ2-1	TRBD1	few	TRBV18	TGTGCCAGCTCGTACCGGGACAGGGGTGGCCATGAGCAGTTCTTC	CASSYRDRGGHEQFF
TRBJ2-1	TRBD1	.	TRBV27	TGTGCCACCCAAACAGGGGCTAGGGATGAGCAGTTCTTC	CATQTGARDEQFF
TRBJ2-1	TRBD2	.	TRBV7-6	TGTGCCAGCAGCCCCTCGACTAGCGGTTACAATGAGCAGTTCTTC	CASSPSTSGYNEQFF
TRBJ1-3	TRBD1	.	TRBV5-1	TGCGCCAGCAGCCAGGACAGGGAGTCATCTGGAAACACCATATATTTT	CASSQDRESSGNTIYF
TRBJ2-7	.	once	TRBV9	TGTGCCAGCAGCGTAGCTGGGGGGTACTACGAGCAGTACTTC	CASSVAGGYYEQYF
TRBJ2-7	.	.	TRBV5-3	TGTGCCAGAAGCCCACCGACAGAGCAGGCCTACGAGCAGTACTTC	CARSPPTEQAYEQYF
TRBJ1-3	.	few	TRBV5-5	TGTGCCAGCAGCTTGAATGGGGCAACCTCTGGAAACACCATATATTTT	CASSLNGATSGNTIYF
TRBJ2-3	TRBD1	.	TRBV7-9	TGTGCCAGCAGCTTTACAGGGGCTTACACAGATACGCAGTATTTT	CASSFTGAYTDTQYF
TRBJ1-2	.	.	TRBV9	TGTGCCAGCAGCGTAGGTCAGGGTATTTATGGCTACACCTTC	CASSVGQGIYGYTF
TRBJ2-7	.	.	TRBV10-3	TGTGCCATCAGTGGGGACTCGACCTACGAGCAGTACTTC	CAISGDSTYEQYF
TRBJ1-1	.	few	TRBV25-1	TGTGCCAGCAGTGAATATAGTGGGGGGAGCACTGAAGCTTTCTTT	CASSEYSGGSTEAFF
TRBJ2-7	.	.	TRBV19	TGTGCCAGTAGTCAGTGGGCCCCAAGCTACGAGCAGTACTTC	CASSQWAPSYEQYF
TRBJ1-1	.	few	TRBV6-1	TGTGCCAGCCCGAGACAGGCCATCTCCCGCACTGAAGCTTTCTTT	CASPRQAISRTEAFF
TRBJ2-7	TRBD1	.	TRBV19	TGTGCCAGTAGCCGAGACAGGGAACGCGAGCAGTACTTC	CASSRDREREQYF
TRBJ2-7	.	.	TRBV19	TGTGCCAGTAGTATTGGGGGGAGCAACGAGCAGTACTTC	CASSIGGSNEQYF
TRBJ2-7	TRBD2	.	TRBV6-6	TGTGCCAGCCCACCTAGCGGGAGGGTACTCGAGCAGTACTTC	CASPPSGRVLEQYF
TRBJ1-2	TRBD1	once	TRBV29-1	TGCAGCGTTGAAAACAGGGGGTTATATGGCTACACCTTC	CSVENRGLYGYTF
TRBJ1-5	.	once	TRBV2	TGTGCCAGCAAGGGGTACTATAGCAATCAGCCCCAGCATTTT	CASKGYYSNQPQHF
TRBJ2-7	TRBD2	once	TRBV5-5	TGTGCCAGCAGCTTGGGGGCTAGCGGGAACTTTCTTACCTACGAGCAGTACTTC	CASSLGASGNFLTYEQYF
TRBJ1-1	.	.	TRBV2	TGTGCCAGCAGTGAACTGGCTTTCTTT	CASSELAFF
TRBJ1-5	TRBD1	once	TRBV15	TGTGCCACCAGCAGAGTCCGACAGGGCGATCAGCCCCAGCATTTT	CATSRVRQGDQPQHF
TRBJ2-7	TRBD2	.	TRBV6-5	TGTGCCAGCAGTCCTAGCGGGAGGAGAGGCGAGCAGTACTTC	CASSPSGRRGEQYF
TRBJ2-3	.	.	TRBV21-1	TGTGCCAGCAGAGGCGTCCGGGACAGCAGCACAGATACGCAGTATTTT	CASRGVRDSSTDTQYF
TRBJ2-1	.	once	TRBV10-3	TGTGCCATCAGTGTAGACTTGGGTTCCTACAATGAGCAGTTCTTC	CAISVDLGSYNEQFF
TRBJ1-2	.	.	TRBV28	TGTGCCAGCAGCGGGTCTAACTATGGCTACACCTTC	CASSGSNYGYTF
TRBJ2-7	.	.	TRBV19	TGTGCCAGTAGTAGCTCCGGAGGGGCCTACGAGCAGTACTTC	CASSSSGGAYEQYF
TRBJ2-3	TRBD1	.	TRBV6-4	TGTGCCAGCAGTGACTTAATGGGACAGGGGAATAGCACAGATACGCAGTATTTT	CASSDLMGQGNSTDTQYF
TRBJ2-5	TRBD2	few	TRBV27	TGTGCCAGCAGTTTTGTGGGAGGGATCCAAGAGACCCAGTACTTC	CASSFVGGIQETQYF
TRBJ2-7	TRBD2	.	TRBV4-2	TGTGCCAGCAGCCAAGAAACTAGCGGGAGCGGCGCCTACGAGCAGTACTTC	CASSQETSGSGAYEQYF